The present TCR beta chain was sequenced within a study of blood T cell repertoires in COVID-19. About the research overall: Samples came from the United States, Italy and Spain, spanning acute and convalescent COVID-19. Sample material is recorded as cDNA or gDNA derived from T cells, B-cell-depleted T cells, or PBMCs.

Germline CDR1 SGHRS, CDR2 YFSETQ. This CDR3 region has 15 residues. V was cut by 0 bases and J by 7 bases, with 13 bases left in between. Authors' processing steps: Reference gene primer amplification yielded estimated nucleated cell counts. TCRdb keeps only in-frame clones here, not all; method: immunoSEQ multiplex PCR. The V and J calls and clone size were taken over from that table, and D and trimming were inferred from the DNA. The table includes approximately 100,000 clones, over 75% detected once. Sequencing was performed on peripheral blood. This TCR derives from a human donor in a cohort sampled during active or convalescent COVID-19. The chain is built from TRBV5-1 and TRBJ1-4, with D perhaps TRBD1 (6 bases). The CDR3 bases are TGCGCCAGCAGCTTGGTTCCAGGGGACGGTGAAAAACTGTTTTTT. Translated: CASSLVPGDGEKLFF.